The rows below give T cell receptor beta chains drawn from one sample of a study of T cells expressing NK-cell markers. For each CDR3 protein, TCRdb gives one entry from its re-call of the 5' RACE reads, without DNA. This repertoire includes about 260,000 distinct CDR3 sequences. The specimen sequenced was blood T cells: a sorted CD56 or NKG2C T cell subset, CD4+ or CD8+ T cells, or bulk PBMC T cells (not recorded which). These receptors were obtained from a man aged 18-30 years in good health. The CDR3 runs from the conserved cysteine through the conserved F or W.

V	J	CDR3
TRBV10-3	TRBJ2-1	CAIMDNYGNNEQFF
TRBV12-3/TRBV12-4	TRBJ2-3	CASLKPHRESGTDTQYF
TRBV29-1	TRBJ2-6	CSAMTSPLNSGANVLTF
TRBV12-3/TRBV12-4	TRBJ2-3	CASSPWTGFLDTQYF
TRBV5-1	TRBJ2-3	CASSLAPGTASTDTQYF
TRBV11-2	TRBJ1-2	CASSLVPGHGYTF
TRBV11-2	TRBJ2-1	CASSFQGPISGRSGEQFF
TRBV12-3/TRBV12-4	TRBJ1-3	CASTQRIGNTIYF
TRBV7-3	TRBJ2-1	CASSHRAGDEQFF
TRBV12-3/TRBV12-4	TRBJ1-5	CASGQGGELQPQHF
TRBV30	TRBJ2-1	CAWRVTGRSSYNEQFF
TRBV10-3	TRBJ2-7	CAISEGLAGNSEQYF
TRBV10-3	TRBJ2-7	CATSTSGDYEQYF
TRBV7-8	TRBJ2-1	CASSLPQGQRKQFF
TRBV5-1	TRBJ2-4	CASSLATGTENIQYF
TRBV20-1	TRBJ2-1	CSARDRATRRHNEQFF
TRBV7-3	TRBJ2-1	CASSPRLAGRDEQFF
TRBV4-3	TRBJ2-7	CASSQVSGNSYEQYF
TRBV28	TRBJ2-1	CASSFQLSGRSHNEQFF
TRBV12-3/TRBV12-4	TRBJ1-1	CASSFGTGGTEAFF
TRBV20-1	TRBJ2-7	CSASKTVREYF
TRBV12-3/TRBV12-4	TRBJ2-5	CASSSPGQGAGETQYF